This T cell receptor beta chain was captured in a study of blood T cell repertoires in COVID-19. Study overall: Donors in the United States, Italy and Spain gave samples during acute or convalescent COVID-19. T cells, B-cell-depleted T cells, or PBMCs provided the cDNA or gDNA that served as material.

The V and J ends lost 4 bases and 7 bases, in that order; junction bases with no gene match: 18. Germline V gives CDR1 SGHRS, CDR2 YFSETQ. The CDR3 spans 17 residues. As originally analysed: Using reference gene primer amplification, nucleated cell counts were estimated. The repertoire was sequenced with immunoSEQ multiplex PCR; TCRdb's copy has only in-frame clones and lacks some. The V and J calls and clone size are taken from that table; D and trimming were inferred from the DNA. The repertoire holds approximately 210,000 clones, with around 82% as singletons. The sequencing sample was made of peripheral blood. The chain recombines TRBV5-1 with TRBJ1-2, with TRBD1 matching over 8 bases. This receptor was taken from a woman in her 50s with acute or convalescent COVID-19. CDR3 in DNA: TGCGCCAGCAGCCCCCCCCCGAGGACAGGGTTATTGGGTGGCTACACCTTC. This translates into CASSPPPRTGLLGGYTF.